This T cell receptor (beta chain) originates from a study of regulatory T cells in long-lasting Graves disease. Whole-study results and caveats: Compared with new cases, persistent Graves' patients showed reduced TCR diversity.

This clonotype turned up a few times. Its antigen is not known. Time point meaning: persistent/refractory GD, antithyroid drugs over 5 years with positive TRAb. The TCR library used RNA extracted from PBMCs. Each patient gave approximately 8.8 milliliters of EDTA-anticoagulated peripheral blood. The CDR3 covers 14 residues. Trimming took 5 bases from V and 5 from J; bases not matched to a gene: 8. CDR1 is SGHTA, CDR2 FQGTGA, per germline. To make TCR beta libraries, researchers used iRepertoire HTBI primers and Arm-PCR of CDR3 regions. TCRdb reprocessed the multiplex PCR reads via MiXCR and lists one record per CDR3 protein. This table has about 660,000 distinct CDR3 sequences, 25% to 35% appearing once.

The sequenced sample was peripheral blood mononuclear cells (PBMCs), obtained when the disease was refractory, from a patient treated with antithyroid drugs. The chain has TRBV7-3 and TRBJ2-5; 7 positions match TRBD1. The sequence derives from a female donor with Graves disease. This chain's CDR3 is CASSRLGQLETQYF. The CDR3 bases are TGTGCCAGCAGCCGATTGGGACAGCTCGAGACCCAGTACTTC.